One sample yielded the 15 T cell receptor beta chains listed below, sequenced in a study of T cell repertoires in cytomegalovirus infection. TCRdb passed the reads through MiXCR, listing each CDR3 protein once. This sample has just over 450,000 distinct CDR3 sequences; approximately 42% occur once, and the top ten carry roughly two fifths. Their target antigens are unknown. This material consisted of cultured PBMCs, taken from culture after CMV antigen stimulation. Receptor source: a human donor in good health (CMV status not recorded). Some clones in this sample may be carry-over from other donors' samples.

This rearrangement joins TRBV7-2 to TRBJ2-7; TRBD2 might be the D (6 bases). The CDR3 contains 14 residues. The germline gives CDR1 SGHTA, CDR2 FQGNSA. Trimming pared 2 bases from V and 6 bases from J, leaving 14 bases between. The CDR3 reads CASSLYGTGVEQYF. The CDR3 DNA reads TGTGCCAGCAGCTTATACGGGACTGGTGTCGAGCAGTACTTC.

The chain carries TRBV12-3 or TRBV12-4 and TRBJ1-1; D perhaps matches TRBD1 (6 bases). Trimming removed 6 bases from V and 10 bases from J, with 15 bases in between. The CDR3 length is 12 residues. In DNA, the CDR3 is TGTGCCAGCAGAAACGACCCGGGGGCAGCTTTCTTT. The encoded protein is CASRNDPGAAFF.

This clonotype was counted a few times. J is TRBJ2-2 and V is TRBV11-2, with 9 bases fitting TRBD1. Germline V gene sequence: CDR1 SGHAT, CDR2 FQNNGV. The CDR3 is 16 residues long. V shed 5 bases, J shed 4 bases, and the junction held 8 bases outside the gene matches. As DNA, the CDR3 is TGTGCCAGCAGCCCCACAGGGGGCGCCTTCACCGGGGAGCTGTTTTTT. Amino acid sequence: CASSPTGGAFTGELFF.

This clonotype turned up a few times. The chain has TRBV7-9 and TRBJ1-1; the D gene is possibly TRBD1 (6 bases). The germline gives CDR1 SEHNR, CDR2 FQNEAQ (reference sequence). Trimming removed 3 bases from V and 3 bases from J, with 17 bases in between. The CDR3 is made up of 16 amino acids. The CDR3 here is CASSFPGQRPYTEAFF. For the CDR3, the DNA is TGTGCCAGCAGCTTCCCTGGACAGAGACCTTACACTGAAGCTTTCTTT.

The chain links TRBV7-2 to TRBJ2-1, with TRBD2 matching 8 bases. CDR1 is SGHTA, CDR2 FQGNSA, per germline. V lost 8 bases to trimming and J lost 4 bases; unmatched junction nucleotides: 7. The CDR3 consists of 14 residues. CDR3 residues: CASSVRGGYNEQFF. CDR3 nucleotide sequence: TGTGCCAGCTCCGTTCGGGGGGGGTACAATGAGCAGTTCTTC.

This clonotype was observed a few times. This rearrangement joins TRBV7-2 to TRBJ1-1; perhaps TRBD1 as D (5 bases). CDR1 is SGHTA and CDR2 is FQGNSA in the germline V gene. Trimming removed 5 bases from V and 7 bases from J, with 8 bases in between. The CDR3 contains 11 residues. DNA of the CDR3: TGTGCCAGCAGCGGCAGGGTTGAAGCTTTCTTT. This translates into CASSGRVEAFF.

This clonotype was picked up a small number of times. The rearrangement joins TRBV10-3 to TRBJ1-4; D may be TRBD1 (5 bases). CDR3 length equals 14 residues. Germline V CDR1 and CDR2: ENHRY, SYGVKD. The germline V and J ends were trimmed by 6 bases and 6 bases, with 14 bases remaining between them. The CDR3 protein is CAIRGPGAHEKLFF. CDR3 DNA: TGTGCCATCAGGGGCCCCGGGGCTCATGAAAAACTGTTTTTT.

This chain uses TRBV7-4 with TRBJ1-4, with 8 bases aligning to TRBD1. Germline loops: CDR1 SGHVT, CDR2 SQSDAQ. The CDR3 is made up of 16 amino acids. The J segment lost 7 bases and the V segment lost 4 bases, leaving 11 bases of the junction unmatched. CDR3: CASSSNRGALPEKLFF. CDR3 coding DNA: TGTGCCAGCAGCTCTAACAGGGGGGCACTGCCTGAAAAACTGTTTTTT.

The chain uses TRBV27 and TRBJ1-2; D remains unclear. Germline loops: CDR1 MNHEY, CDR2 SMNVEV (reference sequence). CDR3 size: 14 residues. V lost 0 bases to trimming and J lost 4 bases, with 9 bases between them. The CDR3 nucleotides are TGTGCCAGCAGTTTATCGATGGGGTTCTATGGCTACACCTTC. As protein: CASSLSMGFYGYTF.

V usage is TRBV4-2 and J usage is TRBJ1-5; D is unresolved. V dropped 0 bases and J dropped 5 bases, with 5 bases sitting between them. Germline CDR1 LGHNA, CDR2 YNFKEQ. The CDR3 length is 13 residues. This CDR3 is CASSQDLYQPQHF. DNA for the CDR3: TGTGCCAGCAGCCAAGACCTTTATCAGCCCCAGCATTTT.

The sample holds a few counts of this clonotype. CDR3: CASSRAVQETQYF. CDR3 sequence (DNA): TGTGCCAGCAGCCGAGCCGTACAAGAGACCCAGTACTTC. The chain couples TRBV7-9 to TRBJ2-5, with D unresolved. CDR3 size: 13 residues. The V gene lost 5 bases and the J gene lost 2 bases, with 9 bases spanning the gap. From germline, CDR1 is SEHNR and CDR2 FQNEAQ (reference sequence).

The table lists this clonotype with a few counts. The chain employs TRBV7-2 and TRBJ2-1, with 12 bases fitting TRBD2. CDR3 size: 14 residues. J lost 10 bases, V lost 1 base, and 2 bases had no gene match. Germline CDR1 and CDR2: SGHTA and FQGNSA. Written as DNA, the CDR3 is TGTGCCAGCAGCTTAGGGACTAGCGGGAAGGAGCAGTTCTTC. Translating gives CASSLGTSGKEQFF.

V usage is TRBV20-1 and J usage is TRBJ2-3; 8 nucleotides match TRBD2. Germline loops: CDR1 DFQATT, CDR2 SNEGSKA (reference sequence). The CDR3 loop spans 14 amino acids. V trimming: 6 bases; J trimming: 8 bases; junction bases outside the gene matches: 13. CDR3 amino acids: CSAPTSDDLGTQYF. In DNA form, the CDR3 reads TGCAGTGCCCCGACTAGCGACGACCTCGGTACGCAGTATTTT.

This rearrangement joins TRBV20-1 to TRBJ2-3; D might be TRBD2 (6 bases). Germline lookup yields CDR1 DFQATT and CDR2 SNEGSKA (reference sequence). Trimming cost V 5 bases and J 2 bases, with 11 bases left between them. The CDR3 loop spans 13 amino acids. Here the CDR3 DNA reads TGCAGTGCTTTAATAGCGGACACAGATACGCAGTATTTT. It encodes CSALIADTDTQYF.

J is TRBJ2-1 and V is TRBV12-5, with 8 bases that match TRBD2. The CDR3 is made up of 13 amino acids. Germline V CDR1 and CDR2: LGHNT, FRNRAP. Trimming at V came to 7 bases and at J to 5 bases, leaving 4 bases not matched to a gene. In nucleotides, the CDR3 is TGTGCTAGTGCCATGACTAGCGACAATGAGCAGTTCTTC. It specifies CASAMTSDNEQFF.